One T cell receptor (beta chain) is described in this entry. This CDR3 is built from 17 residues. Germline-derived CDR1 and CDR2 are MNHNS and SASEGT. V lost 7 bases and J 2 bases, leaving 20 bases between the germline ends. This specimen belongs to a study of identical twins. TCRdb itself ran the 5' RACE reads through MiXCR, one entry per CDR3 protein. In the table there are 500,000 to 650,000 distinct CDR3 sequences, about 7.6% of which are singletons. The sample was also linked to a second study, of yellow fever vaccine responses in identical twins.

The receptor was isolated from a woman under 30 in good health. The sample comprised PBMCs. This rearrangement joins TRBV6-1 to TRBJ2-2; tentative D call: TRBD2 (7 bases). In DNA, the CDR3 is TGTGCCAGCACCAACAGCGGCCGGGGGGCCAACACCGGGGAGCTGTTTTTT. Its translation is CASTNSGRGANTGELFF.